This TCR beta chain was identified in a study of T cell responses to AZD1222 COVID-19 vaccine. Findings and caveats of the study: The sample set comprised mostly white British donors with more females, and clonal diversity was possibly underestimated. CD4 TCRs linked to vaccination spanned spike, dominating at 160-218 and 743-854.

This CDR3 region has 15 residues. CDR1 is SGHDN, CDR2 FVKESK, per germline. J gave up 5 bases and V 6 bases, and 12 bases lay outside the gene matches. A note on this clone: The antigen is not known.

Only in-frame clones appear in the TCRdb table, and some are missing; sequencing was by immunoSEQ multiplex PCR. Of about 120,000 clones in the sample, 70% to 90% were seen once. The origin of this receptor is an adult in good health. The source was peripheral blood, collected on day 0 of AZD1222 vaccination. J is TRBJ1-1 and V is TRBV14; TRBD1 agrees at 7 bases. The CDR3 nucleotides are TGTGCCAGCAGGAGAACAGGGGCGGGTGGTACTGAAGCTTTCTTT. This sequence encodes CASRRTGAGGTEAFF.